This is a list of T cell receptor beta chains from one sample in a study of T cell repertoires in cytomegalovirus infection. TCRdb re-derived calls from the reads in MiXCR, one entry per CDR3 protein. The table has around 530,000 distinct CDR3 sequences, roughly 29% seen once. Sequences were obtained from PBMCs. The receptors originated from a human donor in good health (CMV status not recorded). Some clones in this sample may be carry-over from other donors' samples. CDR3s include the opening cysteine and the closing phenylalanine or tryptophan. Fields, in order: CDR3 protein, CDR3 DNA, J gene, clone size, V gene, D gene. D genes are given only for firm matches. Only part of the rows carry a size: once, few, many, or a class if the clone is expanded.

CDR3 protein: CASSLGGSVGNQPQHF
CDR3 DNA: TGTGCCAGCAGTTTAGGCGGGTCGGTCGGAAATCAGCCCCAGCATTTT
J gene: TRBJ1-5
clone size: few
V gene: TRBV28
D gene: .

CDR3 protein: CASSYRGGVTEAFF
CDR3 DNA: TGTGCCAGCAGTTACAGGGGAGGGGTCACTGAAGCTTTCTTT
J gene: TRBJ1-1
clone size: .
V gene: TRBV6-5
D gene: .

CDR3 protein: CASSFQTMNTEAFF
CDR3 DNA: TGTGCCAGCAGCTTCCAGACGATGAACACTGAAGCTTTCTTT
J gene: TRBJ1-1
clone size: few
V gene: TRBV7-2
D gene: .

CDR3 protein: CASNSGQNTEAFF
CDR3 DNA: TGTGCCAGCAATTCGGGACAGAACACTGAAGCTTTCTTT
J gene: TRBJ1-1
clone size: many
V gene: TRBV7-2
D gene: .

CDR3 protein: CASSFRAGANTGELFF
CDR3 DNA: TGCGCCAGCAGCTTCCGCGCGGGAGCGAACACCGGGGAGCTGTTTTTT
J gene: TRBJ2-2
clone size: .
V gene: TRBV5-1
D gene: TRBD2

CDR3 protein: CASSSSLGVWTSGETQYF
CDR3 DNA: TGTGCCAGCAGTTCCTCCTTAGGCGTATGGACTAGCGGAGAGACCCAGTACTTC
J gene: TRBJ2-5
clone size: many
V gene: TRBV6-6
D gene: TRBD2

CDR3 protein: CASTAAAGGPGTQYF
CDR3 DNA: TGTGCCAGCACCGCGGCAGCTGGAGGGCCTGGGACCCAGTACTTC
J gene: TRBJ2-5
clone size: few
V gene: TRBV7-9
D gene: .

CDR3 protein: CASSLELAGVNEQYF
CDR3 DNA: TGTGCCAGCAGCTTAGAGTTAGCGGGAGTTAACGAGCAGTACTTC
J gene: TRBJ2-7
clone size: many
V gene: TRBV7-2
D gene: TRBD2

CDR3 protein: CASSLPRGLGELFF
CDR3 DNA: TGTGCCAGCAGCTTACCCAGGGGGCTCGGGGAGCTGTTTTTT
J gene: TRBJ2-2
clone size: .
V gene: TRBV7-6
D gene: TRBD1

CDR3 protein: CASSLGGQDSYYEQYF
CDR3 DNA: TGTGCCAGCAGCTTAGGAGGGCAAGACAGTTACTACGAGCAGTACTTC
J gene: TRBJ2-7
clone size: .
V gene: TRBV7-2
D gene: .

CDR3 protein: CASRKIRGLSAKTQYF
CDR3 DNA: TGTGCCAGCAGGAAGATCAGGGGGCTATCCGCCAAGACCCAGTACTTC
J gene: TRBJ2-5
clone size: few
V gene: TRBV27
D gene: TRBD1

CDR3 protein: CAIQFSGMGYNEQFF
CDR3 DNA: TGTGCCATCCAATTTAGCGGAATGGGCTACAATGAGCAGTTCTTC
J gene: TRBJ2-1
clone size: .
V gene: TRBV6-4
D gene: .

CDR3 protein: CSASLLTQETQYF
CDR3 DNA: TGCAGTGCTAGTTTGCTAACCCAAGAGACCCAGTACTTC
J gene: TRBJ2-5
clone size: .
V gene: TRBV20-1
D gene: .

CDR3 protein: CSVVTSVYEQFF
CDR3 DNA: TGCAGCGTTGTAACTAGCGTTTATGAGCAGTTCTTC
J gene: TRBJ2-1
clone size: few
V gene: TRBV29-1
D gene: TRBD2

CDR3 protein: CASGRVDTEAFF
CDR3 DNA: TGTGCCAGCGGGCGTGTAGACACTGAAGCTTTCTTT
J gene: TRBJ1-1
clone size: few
V gene: TRBV28
D gene: .

CDR3 protein: CASSPRLVKFTGELFF
CDR3 DNA: TGTGCCAGCAGCCCGCGCCTAGTAAAGTTCACCGGGGAGCTGTTTTTT
J gene: TRBJ2-2
clone size: many
V gene: TRBV7-2
D gene: .

CDR3 protein: CASSFEYSNQPQHF
CDR3 DNA: TGTGCCAGCAGTTTCGAATATAGCAATCAGCCCCAGCATTTT
J gene: TRBJ1-5
clone size: few
V gene: TRBV7-2
D gene: .

CDR3 protein: CASSLGGTGLSYEQYF
CDR3 DNA: TGTGCCAGCAGTTTAGGGGGGACTGGGCTCTCCTACGAGCAGTACTTC
J gene: TRBJ2-7
clone size: .
V gene: TRBV28
D gene: .

CDR3 protein: CATSRGTARPAFF
CDR3 DNA: TGTGCCACCAGCAGGGGGACGGCCCGCCCGGCTTTCTTT
J gene: TRBJ1-1
clone size: few
V gene: TRBV15
D gene: .

CDR3 protein: CASSGLAGADTQYF
CDR3 DNA: TGTGCCAGCAGTGGACTAGCGGGAGCAGATACGCAGTATTTT
J gene: TRBJ2-3
clone size: many
V gene: TRBV6-2/TRBV6-3
D gene: TRBD2

CDR3 protein: CASSLYVSTQEAFF
CDR3 DNA: TGTGCCAGCAGCTTGTACGTCAGTACGCAAGAAGCTTTCTTT
J gene: TRBJ1-1
clone size: .
V gene: TRBV7-6
D gene: .

CDR3 protein: CASSLAGTGTPGYTF
CDR3 DNA: TGTGCCAGCAGCTTAGCCGGGACAGGGACACCTGGCTACACCTTC
J gene: TRBJ1-2
clone size: .
V gene: TRBV7-9
D gene: TRBD1

CDR3 protein: CASSPGQGRQMNTEAFF
CDR3 DNA: TGCGCCAGCAGCCCAGGACAGGGGCGACAGATGAACACTGAAGCTTTCTTT
J gene: TRBJ1-1
clone size: .
V gene: TRBV5-1
D gene: TRBD1

CDR3 protein: CASSQNSDSVPGELFF
CDR3 DNA: TGTGCCAGCAGCCAAAACTCGGATAGCGTTCCCGGGGAGCTGTTTTTT
J gene: TRBJ2-2
clone size: .
V gene: TRBV4-2
D gene: .

CDR3 protein: CASSFPTQGKEEYGYTF
CDR3 DNA: TGTGCCAGCAGTTTTCCAACTCAGGGAAAGGAAGAATATGGCTACACCTTC
J gene: TRBJ1-2
clone size: few
V gene: TRBV6-2/TRBV6-3
D gene: .

CDR3 protein: CASSPQGQNTGANVLTF
CDR3 DNA: TGTGCCAGCTCACCCCAGGGACAAAACACCGGGGCCAACGTCCTGACTTTC
J gene: TRBJ2-6
clone size: .
V gene: TRBV18
D gene: .

CDR3 protein: CASSRDREGQYF
CDR3 DNA: TGTGCCAGCTCACGCGATCGGGAGGGGCAGTACTTC
J gene: TRBJ2-7
clone size: once
V gene: TRBV18
D gene: TRBD2

CDR3 protein: CASSIGFWGADTQYF
CDR3 DNA: TGTGCCAGCAGCATAGGGTTTTGGGGGGCAGATACGCAGTATTTT
J gene: TRBJ2-3
clone size: .
V gene: TRBV3-1
D gene: .

CDR3 protein: CASSLRRGGNYGYTF
CDR3 DNA: TGTGCCAGCAGCTTGAGGCGGGGAGGAAACTATGGCTACACCTTC
J gene: TRBJ1-2
clone size: many
V gene: TRBV5-6
D gene: .

CDR3 protein: CSVEQGGETQYF
CDR3 DNA: TGCAGCGTCGAACAGGGGGGAGAGACCCAGTACTTC
J gene: TRBJ2-5
clone size: .
V gene: TRBV29-1
D gene: TRBD1

CDR3 protein: CASSETGQIYEQYF
CDR3 DNA: TGTGCCAGCAGTGAAACGGGACAGATCTACGAGCAGTACTTC
J gene: TRBJ2-7
clone size: .
V gene: TRBV6-1
D gene: TRBD1

CDR3 protein: CASSFQTSGEQETQYF
CDR3 DNA: TGTGCCAGCAGTTTCCAGACTAGCGGGGAGCAAGAGACCCAGTACTTC
J gene: TRBJ2-5
clone size: .
V gene: TRBV28
D gene: TRBD2

CDR3 protein: CATSGYVGEYNEQFF
CDR3 DNA: TGTGCCACCAGTGGGTACGTCGGGGAATACAATGAGCAGTTCTTC
J gene: TRBJ2-1
clone size: .
V gene: TRBV24-1
D gene: .

CDR3 protein: CASSLDRGTPLHF
CDR3 DNA: TGTGCCAGCAGCTTGGACAGGGGTACACCCCTCCACTTT
J gene: TRBJ1-6
clone size: .
V gene: TRBV5-8
D gene: TRBD1

CDR3 protein: CSVRGTYTGELFF
CDR3 DNA: TGCAGCGTGAGGGGGACTTACACCGGGGAGCTGTTTTTT
J gene: TRBJ2-2
clone size: .
V gene: TRBV29-1
D gene: .

CDR3 protein: CASSPRGPSNEQFF
CDR3 DNA: TGTGCCAGCAGCCCCCGAGGGCCCTCAAATGAGCAGTTCTTC
J gene: TRBJ2-1
clone size: .
V gene: TRBV14
D gene: .

CDR3 protein: CASSFPPGGYTF
CDR3 DNA: TGTGCCAGCAGCTTCCCCCCGGGTGGCTACACCTTC
J gene: TRBJ1-2
clone size: .
V gene: TRBV7-2
D gene: .

CDR3 protein: CASSSRTSVSYRSYNEQFF
CDR3 DNA: TGTGCCAGCAGTAGCAGGACTAGCGTAAGTTATCGCTCCTACAATGAGCAGTTCTTC
J gene: TRBJ2-1
clone size: many
V gene: TRBV7-2
D gene: TRBD2

CDR3 protein: CASSVWDTGELFF
CDR3 DNA: TGTGCCAGCAGTGTCTGGGACACCGGGGAGCTGTTTTTT
J gene: TRBJ2-2
clone size: .
V gene: TRBV7-2
D gene: .

CDR3 protein: CSVGRESDTGELFF
CDR3 DNA: TGCAGCGTTGGAAGGGAGTCGGACACCGGGGAGCTGTTTTTT
J gene: TRBJ2-2
clone size: .
V gene: TRBV29-1
D gene: .

CDR3 protein: CASSFNSGAVTDTQYF
CDR3 DNA: TGTGCCAGCAGTTTTAACTCGGGAGCGGTCACAGATACGCAGTATTTT
J gene: TRBJ2-3
clone size: few
V gene: TRBV12-3/TRBV12-4
D gene: .

CDR3 protein: CASNTGTEYGYTF
CDR3 DNA: TGTGCCAGCAATACCGGGACGGAGTATGGCTACACCTTC
J gene: TRBJ1-2
clone size: few
V gene: TRBV12-3/TRBV12-4
D gene: .

CDR3 protein: CASSPTGFYGYTF
CDR3 DNA: TGTGCCAGCAGTCCGACAGGGTTCTATGGCTACACCTTC
J gene: TRBJ1-2
clone size: .
V gene: TRBV7-8
D gene: TRBD1

CDR3 protein: CASSLNVGVTSEQYF
CDR3 DNA: TGTGCCAGCAGCTTAAACGTTGGGGTAACCTCCGAGCAGTACTTC
J gene: TRBJ2-7
clone size: few
V gene: TRBV7-3
D gene: .

CDR3 protein: CASTIRVPNEQFF
CDR3 DNA: TGTGCCAGCACCATAAGGGTCCCTAATGAGCAGTTCTTC
J gene: TRBJ2-1
clone size: few
V gene: TRBV12-3/TRBV12-4
D gene: .